This T cell receptor (beta chain) stems from a study of regulatory T cells in long-lasting Graves disease (dated by TCRdb to about 2021). About the study as a whole: In the newly diagnosed Graves' disease group, patients had been taking antithyroid drugs for less than 3 months. Patients with persistent Graves' disease were compared with patients with newly diagnosed Graves' disease using TCR sequencing and RNA sequencing of peripheral blood. The study took place in China and was registered as a clinical trial. A total of some 35 samples underwent TCR sequencing, from roughly 13 patients with persistent Graves' disease and some 20 patients with newly diagnosed Graves' disease.

Receptor amplification or capture employed multiplex PCR. Sequencer: Illumina HiSeq 4000. To build TCR beta libraries, CDR3 regions were amplified by Arm-PCR using iRepertoire HTBI primers. Before sequencing, the PCR products underwent gel purification. The paper's data handling went like this. Gene usage analysis of CDR3 amino acid clonotypes used the 50 to 70 TRBV and 14 to 15 TRBJ segments found across samples. COPE and FqMerger were used to merge the filtered high-quality paired reads into contigs. Contigs were aligned with BLAST to IMGT TRBV, TRBD and TRBJ reference genes, and CDR3 was defined per IMGT. Any clonotype with a frequency above 0.1% was counted as a highly expanded clone. Shannon entropy was used to measure repertoire diversity, and the Gini coefficient was used to measure V-J evenness. Public clonotypes were defined as clonotypes shared by more than one individual. The public reads were quality trimmed at Q25 with fastp and then assembled into clones with MiXCR by TCRdb, keeping productive beta chains. Rows with one shared CDR3 protein collapse into an entry with the most common genes and DNA. These V and J calls originate from TCRdb's pipeline instead of the authors' own analysis. The sample table records around 400,000 distinct CDR3 sequences; roughly 15% of these occur just once. 22% of the sample goes to the ten largest clones.

According to the germline V gene, CDR1 reads KGHSH and CDR2 reads LQKENI. V is cut back by 4 bases and J by 3 bases, with 8 bases in the junction unmatched. The CDR3 numbers 16 residues from cysteine through phenylalanine. Only the CDR3 DNA is retained, 48 bases long and in frame from the first base. Note on this clonotype: Its antigen specificity is not known. Per-nucleotide qualities are absent, and no much larger clonotype sits a single base away.

Summary of the overall study and its limitations: Persistent disease showed preferential use of TRBV28, TRBJ1-2 and TRBJ2-5, whereas newly diagnosed disease favored TRBV20-1 and TRBJ2-1. Persistent Graves' disease patients showed lower TCR Shannon entropy and fewer highly expanded clones than newly diagnosed patients, suggesting clonal expansion. More public clonotypes were shared among persistent patients (2,741) than among newly diagnosed patients (966). As a limitation, the authors acknowledged that the small sample size may reduce accuracy. Only the TCR beta chain was sequenced and analyzed. Because the primary lesion, thyroid tissue, could not be accessed, the study looked at peripheral blood alone.

This specimen's time point label, interpreted: newly diagnosed GD, antithyroid drugs for less than 3 months. RNA was extracted from PBMCs in TRIzol for both TCR sequencing and RNA sequencing. Graves' disease was diagnosed according to American Thyroid Association guidelines. The patients came from an endocrinology department in Xi'an, China. Each patient gave approximately 10 milliliters of peripheral blood, collected in an EDTA anticoagulant tube. PBMCs were isolated by Ficoll Paque Plus density gradient separation without further T cell sorting. An Agilent 2100 Bioanalyzer and agarose gel were used to check RNA quality, while a NanoDrop 2000 measured RNA concentration.

Specimen: peripheral blood mononuclear cells (PBMCs), collected at new diagnosis, from a patient treated with antithyroid drugs. The V gene is TRBV18 and the J gene is TRBJ2-3, with 9 junctional bases fitting TRBD2. The TCR was taken from a female donor with Graves disease. The sequenced DNA is TGTGCCAGCTCACAAGGGACTAGCCTCACTACAGATACGCAGTATTTT. Translated, it reads CASSQGTSLTTDTQYF. The entire variable domain, with the stretches around the CDR3 drawn from the reference TRBV18 and TRBJ2-3 proteins, is NAGVMQNPRHLVRRRGQEARLRCSPMKGHSHVYWYRQLPEEGLKFMVYLQKENIIDESGMPKERFSAEFPKEGPSILRIQQVVRGDSAAYFCASSQGTSLTTDTQYFGPGTRLTVL.